This TCR beta chain was found in a study of CD8+ T cells in alopecia areata. Overall study context: The share of scalp area affected provided the severity score for treated patients.

Regarding treatment: oral pan-JAK inhibitor, 5-10 mg twice daily. Individuals with alopecia areata gave both lesional scalp punch biopsies and peripheral blood for collection. General study results and limits: Scalp clonality and expanded CD8+ clones among the top 100 were significantly decreased by tofacitinib. It was lesional scalp, especially alopecia totalis/universalis, that showed higher clonality than normal scalp.

Sequencing templates came from extracted RNA that was reverse transcribed into cDNA. Some clones are missing from TCRdb's copy, which holds only in-frame ones; the method was immunoSEQ multiplex PCR. The sample yields under 200,000 clones, roughly 65% seen once. This CDR3 comprises 12 residues. Germline CDR1 reads GTSNPN; CDR2 reads SVGIG (reference sequence). The junction had 2 bases not matched to a gene; V was cut back by 4 bases and J by 4 bases. Regarding this clone: Antigen unknown.

V is TRBV30 and J is TRBJ2-7; 9 nucleotides line up with TRBD1. The sample consisted of CD4+ T cells sorted from blood, taken at week 4, from a patient treated with tofacitinib. The origin of this receptor is a human donor with alopecia areata. As DNA, the CDR3 is TGTGCCTGGATCGGACAGGGGTACGAGCAGTACTTC. It encodes CAWIGQGYEQYF.